This T cell receptor beta chain is drawn from a study of blood T cell repertoires in COVID-19. The overall study: Some COVID-19 samples were acute and others convalescent; all came from the United States, Italy and Spain.

The length of the CDR3 is 15 residues. V was clipped by 7 bases and J by 2 bases, with 17 bases between them. In germline, CDR1 is LNHNV, CDR2 YYDKDF (reference sequence). This clone has just one count. In the original analysis: Estimation of nucleated cell counts relied on the amplification of reference gene primers. Assay: immunoSEQ multiplex PCR; the TCRdb copy retains only in-frame clones and omits some. V, J and clone size are taken as reported in that table, and D and trimming were inferred from the DNA itself. The sample consists of roughly 260,000 clones, approximately 79% of them appearing once.

The rearrangement links TRBV15 to TRBJ1-2, with D possibly TRBD1 on 6 matching bases. This clonotype originated in a middle-aged woman with active or convalescent COVID-19. Sequenced: peripheral blood. DNA of the CDR3: TGTGCCACCACCGATGGGGGGGCTGACAACTATGGCTACACCTTC. It yields the protein CATTDGGADNYGYTF.